This TCR beta chain was found in a study of blood T cell repertoires in COVID-19. The CDR3 is made up of 13 amino acids. Germline V gene sequence: CDR1 MNHEY, CDR2 SVGEGT. The ends were cut back, 6 bases at V and 5 bases at J, with 11 bases in the middle. The assay was immunoSEQ multiplex PCR, and TCRdb's table has in-frame clones only and misses some. The sample contains over 45,000 clones, around 87% of which appear only once. Input material: peripheral blood. The sequence was collected from a man aged 50 to 60 with active COVID-19. The chain links TRBV6-2 or TRBV6-3 to TRBJ1-5; D perhaps matches TRBD1 (5 bases). This chain's CDR3 is CASSQWGDQPQHF. CDR3 nucleotide sequence: TGTGCCAGCAGCCAATGGGGGGATCAGCCCCAGCATTTT.